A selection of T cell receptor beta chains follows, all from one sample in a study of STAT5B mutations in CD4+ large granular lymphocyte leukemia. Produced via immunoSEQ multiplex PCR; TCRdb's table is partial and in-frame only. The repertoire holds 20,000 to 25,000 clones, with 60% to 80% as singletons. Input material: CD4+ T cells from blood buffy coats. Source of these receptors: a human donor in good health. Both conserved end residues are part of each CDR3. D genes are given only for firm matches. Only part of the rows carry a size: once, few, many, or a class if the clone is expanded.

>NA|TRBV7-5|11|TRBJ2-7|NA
CAFDGESRLSF
TGTGCCTTTGATGGGGAGTCGAGGTTGAGCTTC
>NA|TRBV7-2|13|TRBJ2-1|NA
CASSFSGGDEQFF
TGTGCCAGCAGCTTCTCGGGGGGCGATGAGCAGTTCTTC
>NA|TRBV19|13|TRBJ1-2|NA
CASSIGRGIGYTF
TGTGCCAGTAGTATCGGCAGGGGCATTGGCTACACCTTC
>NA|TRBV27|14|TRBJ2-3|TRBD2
CASSFDGGTDTQYF
TGTGCCAGCAGTTTTGACGGGGGGACAGATACGCAGTATTTT
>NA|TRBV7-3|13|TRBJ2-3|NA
CASSLTAPDTQYF
TGTGCCAGCAGCTTAACGGCCCCAGATACGCAGTATTTT
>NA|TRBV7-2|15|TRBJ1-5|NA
CASSLGPGLGQPQHF
TGTGCCAGCAGCTTAGGACCGGGCCTAGGGCAGCCCCAGCATTTT
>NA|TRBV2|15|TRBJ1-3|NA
CASKEDARSGNTIYF
TGTGCCAGCAAAGAGGACGCCCGCTCTGGAAACACCATATATTTT
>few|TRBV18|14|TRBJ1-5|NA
CASSLQGREQPQHF
TGTGCCAGCTCATTACAGGGAAGGGAACAGCCCCAGCATTTT
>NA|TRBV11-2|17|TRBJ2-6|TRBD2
CASGTSGGAFGANVLTF
TGTGCCAGCGGTACTAGCGGGGGGGCCTTTGGGGCCAACGTCCTGACTTTC
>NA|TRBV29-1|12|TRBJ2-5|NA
CSVATLQETQYF
TGCAGCGTTGCAACACTCCAAGAGACCCAGTACTTC
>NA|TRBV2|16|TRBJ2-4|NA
CASSEALGGAKNIQYF
TGTGCCAGCAGTGAAGCGCTAGGGGGAGCCAAAAACATTCAGTACTTC
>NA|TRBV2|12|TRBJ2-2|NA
CASRTGSGELFF
TGTGCCAGCAGAACGGGGTCCGGGGAGCTGTTTTTT
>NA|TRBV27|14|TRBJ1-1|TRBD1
CASSSNRGSTEAFF
TGTGCCAGCAGTTCAAACAGGGGGAGCACTGAAGCTTTCTTT
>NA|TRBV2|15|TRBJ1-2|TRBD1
CASRLFETGGGGYTF
TGTGCCAGCAGACTTTTCGAGACAGGGGGTGGTGGCTACACCTTC
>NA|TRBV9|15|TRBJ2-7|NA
CASSPRPTGDGEQYF
TGTGCCAGCAGCCCACGACCGACAGGAGACGGCGAGCAGTACTTC
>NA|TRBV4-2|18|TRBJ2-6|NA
CASSPRVGPSSGANVLTF
TGTGCCAGCAGCCCCCGGGTAGGGCCCAGCTCTGGGGCCAACGTCCTGACTTTC
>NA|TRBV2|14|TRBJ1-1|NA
CASIAWEGSPEAFF
TGTGCCAGCATCGCATGGGAGGGTAGTCCTGAAGCTTTCTTT
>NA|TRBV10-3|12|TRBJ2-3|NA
CATWAIGNTQYF
TGTGCCACCTGGGCGATCGGTAATACGCAGTATTTT
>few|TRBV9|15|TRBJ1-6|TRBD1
CASSVGETGGSPLHF
TGTGCCAGCAGCGTAGGGGAGACAGGGGGTTCACCCCTCCACTTT
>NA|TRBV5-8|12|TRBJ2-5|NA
CASNSRRKTQYF
TGTGCCAGCAACTCCCGACGGAAGACCCAGTACTTC
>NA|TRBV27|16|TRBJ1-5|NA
CASSLRGARGNQPQHF
TGTGCCAGCAGTTTACGGGGGGCGCGTGGCAATCAGCCCCAGCATTTT
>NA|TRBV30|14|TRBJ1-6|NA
CAWDGTAEYSPLHF
TGTGCCTGGGACGGGACGGCGGAGTATTCACCCCTCCACTTT
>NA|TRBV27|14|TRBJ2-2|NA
CASSYFVNTGELFF
TGTGCCAGCAGTTACTTCGTGAACACCGGGGAGCTGTTTTTT
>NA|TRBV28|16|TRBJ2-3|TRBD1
CASNPLGQGHTDTQYF
TGTGCCAGCAACCCCCTCGGACAGGGGCACACAGATACGCAGTATTTT
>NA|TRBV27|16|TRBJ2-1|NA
CASSLLGSALYNEQFF
TGTGCCAGCAGTTTATTAGGATCCGCCTTGTACAATGAGCAGTTCTTC
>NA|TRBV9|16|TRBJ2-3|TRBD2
CASSVVSGGAVDTQYF
TGTGCCAGCAGCGTAGTCAGCGGGGGGGCGGTAGATACGCAGTATTTT
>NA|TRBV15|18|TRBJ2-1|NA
CATSRPPKRTTTSNEQFF
TGTGCCACCAGCAGACCCCCCAAGAGGACTACCACCTCCAATGAGCAGTTCTTC
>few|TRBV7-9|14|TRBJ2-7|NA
CASSAGTSVHEQYF
TGTGCCAGCTCCGCAGGGACAAGCGTCCACGAGCAGTACTTC
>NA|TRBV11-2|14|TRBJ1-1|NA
CASSLGDLNTEAFF
TGTGCCAGCAGCTTAGGGGACCTGAACACTGAAGCTTTCTTT
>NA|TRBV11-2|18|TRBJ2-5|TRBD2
CASSLYLGLAGTQETQYF
TGTGCCAGCAGCCTCTACCTGGGACTAGCGGGAACACAAGAGACCCAGTACTTC
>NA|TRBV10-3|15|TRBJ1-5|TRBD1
CAISEGQGWGQPQHF
TGTGCCATCAGTGAGGGACAGGGGTGGGGGCAGCCCCAGCATTTT
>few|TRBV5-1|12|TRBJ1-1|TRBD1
CASSYDRGEAFF
TGCGCCAGCAGCTACGACAGGGGTGAAGCTTTCTTT
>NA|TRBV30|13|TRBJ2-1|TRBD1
CAWSLGTDNEQFF
TGTGCCTGGAGTCTCGGGACAGACAATGAGCAGTTCTTC
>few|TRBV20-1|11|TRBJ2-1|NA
CSATDGTEQFF
TGCAGTGCTACTGACGGGACGGAGCAGTTCTTC
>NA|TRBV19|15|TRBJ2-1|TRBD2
CATSAGGLARIEQFF
TGTGCCACCTCGGCCGGGGGACTAGCGAGGATAGAGCAGTTCTTC
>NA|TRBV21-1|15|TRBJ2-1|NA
CASTWGGASYNEQFF
TGTGCCAGCACCTGGGGGGGGGCGTCCTACAATGAGCAGTTCTTC
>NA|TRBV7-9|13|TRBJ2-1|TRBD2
CASSRPGGGEQFF
TGTGCCAGCAGCCGTCCTGGGGGGGGTGAGCAGTTCTTC
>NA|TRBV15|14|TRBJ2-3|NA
CATSRGSGSDTQYF
TGTGCCACCAGCAGAGGAAGTGGGAGTGATACGCAGTATTTT
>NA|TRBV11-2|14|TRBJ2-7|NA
CASSLTTGYGEQYF
TGTGCCAGCAGCTTGACTACGGGTTACGGCGAGCAGTACTTC
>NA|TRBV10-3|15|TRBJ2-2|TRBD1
CAISDSTGKTGELFF
TGTGCCATCAGTGATTCGACAGGGAAGACCGGGGAGCTGTTTTTT
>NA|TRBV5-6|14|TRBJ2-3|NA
CASSLSRRRDTQYF
TGTGCCAGCAGCTTGAGCCGAAGGAGAGATACGCAGTATTTT
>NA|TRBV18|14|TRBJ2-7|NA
CASSPGDLNSEQYF
TGTGCCAGCTCACCGGGGGACCTAAACTCCGAGCAGTACTTC
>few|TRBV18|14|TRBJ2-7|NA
CASSRSPGAPEQYF
TGTGCCAGCTCACGCTCCCCGGGGGCCCCCGAGCAGTACTTC
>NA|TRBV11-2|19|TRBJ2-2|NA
CASSWGGPPGQLNTGELFF
TGTGCCAGCAGCTGGGGGGGCCCACCGGGACAGCTGAACACCGGGGAGCTGTTTTTT
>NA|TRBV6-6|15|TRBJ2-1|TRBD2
CASRRGLAKNNEQFF
TGTGCCAGCCGTAGGGGACTAGCGAAAAACAATGAGCAGTTCTTC
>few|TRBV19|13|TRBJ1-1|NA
CASSMQGTTEAFF
TGTGCCAGTAGTATGCAGGGGACCACTGAAGCTTTCTTT
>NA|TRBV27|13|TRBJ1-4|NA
CASMGGLGEKLFF
TGTGCCAGCATGGGGGGGCTTGGTGAAAAACTGTTTTTT
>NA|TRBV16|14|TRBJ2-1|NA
CASSQSGGYNEQFF
TGTGCCAGCAGCCAATCTGGGGGCTACAATGAGCAGTTCTTC
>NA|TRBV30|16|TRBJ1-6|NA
CAWSRDLGRDNSPLHF
TGTGCCTGGAGTCGCGACCTGGGACGGGATAATTCACCCCTCCACTTT
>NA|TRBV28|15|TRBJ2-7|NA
CASRPGTGHRDEQYF
TGTGCCAGCAGACCCGGGACGGGGCACCGGGACGAGCAGTACTTC
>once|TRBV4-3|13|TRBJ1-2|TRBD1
CASSPDRGYGYTF
TGCGCCAGCAGCCCGGACAGGGGCTATGGCTACACCTTC